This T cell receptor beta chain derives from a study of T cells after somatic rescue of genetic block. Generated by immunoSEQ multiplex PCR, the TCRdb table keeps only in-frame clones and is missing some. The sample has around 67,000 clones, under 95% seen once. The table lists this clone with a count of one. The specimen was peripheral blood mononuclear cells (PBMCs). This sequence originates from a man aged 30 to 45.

CDR3 bases: TGTGCCACCGCTACAGGGGGCTCTGGGGCCAACGTCCTGACTTTC. Translation: CATATGGSGANVLTF. The chain uses TRBV27 and TRBJ2-6; 8 bases match TRBD1. Germline-derived CDR1 and CDR2 are MNHEY and SMNVEV (reference sequence). The CDR3 covers 15 residues. V shed 10 bases and J 0 bases; nucleotides not matched to a gene: 5.